This T cell receptor (beta chain) was identified in a study of cytomegalovirus exposure and HLA in healthy donors (dated by TCRdb to 2016 to 2017). Notes on the research overall: In an earlier analysis of some 610 of the donors, 276 Gb of sequence data and approximately 100 million unique TCR beta sequences from roughly 180 million T cells were reported. Roughly 300 gigabases of sequencing data and tens of millions of unique TCR sequences were included in an early release covering several hundred HLA-typed donors. Among the roughly 390 genotyped donors, roughly 80% belonged to the genetic ancestry cluster associated with self-reported Caucasian donors. The study was designed to test whether signatures of past pathogen exposure could be identified by cataloging public T cell receptors. The study profiled the T cell repertoires of 550 to 700 subjects by immunosequencing and related them to cytomegalovirus serostatus. Along with the approximately 670-subject first cohort, a separate validation cohort of over a hundred different subjects was used. The study combined high-throughput TCR immunosequencing, statistical association of individual TCRs with disease status, and machine learning to predict cytomegalovirus infection status. A later analysis re-analyzed previously published TCR beta repertoires from 500 to 700 donors and added high-resolution HLA genotyping to study TCR occurrence patterns. Rather than using new phenotypic data, the later analysis identified candidate immune exposures from TCR beta sequences and from how often those sequences occurred across donors. An earlier analysis of 500 to 650 of the donors applied high-throughput TCR beta sequencing to assess whether each TCR beta V gene segment acted as functional or pseudogenic. Donor age, sex, ethnicity and CMV serostatus were collected together with the repertoire data. A later genetic analysis took genome-wide SNP genotypes for about three fifths of the roughly 700 donors and used that subset as a discovery cohort. Every repertoire in the discovery cohort had been generated on one and the same sequencing platform. HLA typing included class I and class II loci at four-digit resolution. Typing coverage differed by locus: A, B, C, DRB1 and DQB1 were typed in about 620-630 donors, DQA1 in 500 to 550, DPA1 in nearly 610, and DPB1 in approximately 450. Several DR-DQ haplotypes were treated as single units for association and clustering because of strong linkage in the cohort. Among some 400 genotyped donors of the cohort, an average of roughly 230,000 unique TCR beta nucleotide sequences was sequenced per donor, of which 15% to 20% were non-productive. Points the paper makes about the study in general: In a later analysis, the rate of TCR association differed among HLA loci, with DRB1 alleles having the most associated TCRs and HLA-C alleles having the fewest. In an earlier analysis of more than 450 of the donors, most TCR beta V segments were observed in productive rearrangements about 87% or about 30% of the time, broadly matching IMGT annotations. When HLA alleles, especially DR and DQ, strongly co-occurred, TCR associations were difficult to assign to individual alleles. In a later analysis, HLA-associated TCR beta chains showed more clonal expansion and lower generation probabilities than non-associated chains that were equally common. In both the original and validation cohorts, the classifier was reported to diagnose cytomegalovirus status with high specificity and sensitivity. The authors suggested that the approach could potentially be generalized to other disease states and immunological phenotypes. In this cohort, only TCR beta chains were sequenced, and detectable features were limited by the absence of alpha or paired-chain data. Some IMGT-functional V segments, including TRBV6-2 and TRBV6-3, could not be distinguished by the 87-base-pair reads and were therefore excluded. Presence/absence analyses assumed roughly uniform sequencing depth across donors, an assumption that may not hold. According to a later analysis, most CMV-associated TCR beta chains appeared to be HLA-restricted, and the HLA associations seemed to be driven largely by CMV exposure. The study listed 150 to 200 TCR beta chains as associated with cytomegalovirus. Approximately 18 rarely observed V segments, including chromosome 9 orphons, were excluded from the earlier analysis of about 610 of the donors because counts were too low. A later genetic analysis reported fewer N-insertions in productive TCRs among donors in an Asian-associated ancestry cluster than the roughly 690-donor mean. Because some donors lacked HLA typing at each locus, the association tests relied only on the typed subset. A further reported finding was that TCR beta sequences accurately predicted the HLA-A and HLA-B alleles for most subjects in the first cohort. Across donors, most TCR sequences were observed very rarely, whereas some public TCRs were present in many individuals. Correlated functional status among segregating V segments might reflect linkage disequilibrium, but an unknown experimental factor could not be ruled out. A later analysis associated 17,000 or so TCR beta sequences with specific HLA alleles at a false discovery rate of 0.05. Immune exposure information for the cohort was limited to CMV serostatus. A later analysis reported that several top co-occurrence clusters appeared linked to parvovirus B19, influenza, CMV and Epstein-Barr virus. A cluster of highly shared sequence variants was judged likely to be a technical artifact of the sequencing pipeline. V-gene and J-gene trimming of TCR beta chains was associated with a missense DCLRE1C variant in a later genetic analysis, and the association was replicated in an independent cohort. In vitro tests confirmed that a few of the cytomegalovirus-associated TCR beta chains recognize cytomegalovirus antigens.

Libraries were prepared through the immunoSEQ multiplex PCR assay. A mixture of 60 forward primers for TCR Vbeta segments and 13 reverse primers for TCR Jbeta segments was used in the multiplex PCR. The CDR3 region of rearranged TCR beta genes was amplified from genomic DNA by a multiplex PCR assay. On the Illumina HiSeq System, the amplified TCR beta libraries were sequenced as 87-base-pair reads. In the authors' own workflow: A later analysis tallied 80 million to 95 million unique TCR beta chains across the approximately 670 repertoires, and approximately 12 million of those chains were shared by two or more donors. Raw reads were error-corrected and collapsed into unique sequences by a nearest-neighbor algorithm in which closely related sequences were merged to remove PCR and sequencing errors. V, D and J gene segments were assigned by aligning CDR3 sequences to IMGT reference sequences. For a sequence to be retained, at least a six-nucleotide match to both a V gene segment and a J gene segment was required. Rearrangements were classified as productive when the CDR3 lacked stop codons and remained in frame with V and J, and all other rearrangements were classified as non-productive. CDR3 was defined according to IMGT convention as the region running from the second conserved V-encoded cysteine to the conserved J-encoded phenylalanine. The earlier analysis of 550 to 650 of the donors excluded any sequence lacking an unambiguous match to a single V gene segment. An earlier analysis of several hundred of the donors called V segments functional above 56.7% productive rearrangements and segregating when the between-donor standard deviation exceeded 5%. A statistical classification framework was built to diagnose cytomegalovirus status from the catalog of TCR beta chain sequences. V and J gene assignment, in a later analysis, came from comparing TCR nucleotide sequences with IMGT/GENE-DB human TR gene sequences. A later analysis assigned CDR3 sequences and most-parsimonious VDJ recombination scenarios with the TCRdist pipeline. In a later analysis, every TCR beta chain was defined by the combination of its CDR3 amino acid sequence and its V-gene family, and reads without a unique V-gene family were dropped. As a way to deal with suspected cross-contamination and a sequencing artifact, a later analysis dropped 450 to 600 nucleotide sequences that were highly shared and had low generation probability. In a later analysis, a clonal expansion index for each public chain was calculated from normalized within-repertoire ranks of inferred template counts. Generation probabilities in a later analysis came from a VDJ recombination model fitted to out-of-frame rearrangements, and those results were checked against IGoR. A later analysis scored TCR-TCR, TCR-HLA and TCR-CMV co-occurrence with hypergeometric tests, applying a repertoire-size bias correction to TCR pairs. False discovery rates were estimated in a later analysis by permuting HLA or CMV assignments 20 times. In a later analysis, co-occurring TCRs were grouped using DBSCAN, with TCRdist sequence similarity added in when clustering inside HLA-allele-positive subsets. Repertoires with fewer than 30,000 or more than 120,000 public chains, plus five repertoires with anomalous nucleotide sharing, were excluded from co-occurrence clustering. Sourced from immuneACCESS, this table was stored by TCRdb with only in-frame sequences that have V and J called. A share of the clones is absent; for the studies checked, an unresolved V gene accounts for under half, and the remainder has no known explanation. Clone size and the V and J calls come from that table; the DNA yielded D and trimming. Per the sample table, the count is 140,000 or so clones. The top ten hold 0.75% to 1% of the sample.

Comments on this clone: The clone's antigen remains unknown.

V is reduced by 0 bases and J by 7 bases, leaving a spacing of 10 bases between them. CDR1 and CDR2 were assigned from the germline V gene as SGDLS and YYNGEE. There are 14 amino acids in the CDR3, from cysteine to phenylalanine inclusive. The CDR3 DNA has 42 bases and is translated from base 1. The cohort consisted of 650 to 850 healthy bone marrow donors. At the time of sampling, all cohort members were nominally healthy, though unrecorded immune exposures were likely present. The donor tested CMV seronegative, placing the donor among the 350 or so seronegative members of the cohort. Each donor provided a peripheral blood sample, and peripheral blood mononuclear cells were used for TCR beta sequencing. Genomic DNA extraction from the blood cell samples was performed with the Qiagen DNeasy Blood Extraction Kit.

Sequencing was carried out using PBMCs. The clonotype was recovered from a male donor in good health and CMV-seronegative. The chain couples TRBV9 to TRBJ2-2; TRBD2 might be the D gene, on 5 matching bases. The bases are TGTGCCAGCAGCGTAGAGGCCCGGGGCGGGGAGCTGTTTTTT. Its protein product is CASSVEARGGELFF.